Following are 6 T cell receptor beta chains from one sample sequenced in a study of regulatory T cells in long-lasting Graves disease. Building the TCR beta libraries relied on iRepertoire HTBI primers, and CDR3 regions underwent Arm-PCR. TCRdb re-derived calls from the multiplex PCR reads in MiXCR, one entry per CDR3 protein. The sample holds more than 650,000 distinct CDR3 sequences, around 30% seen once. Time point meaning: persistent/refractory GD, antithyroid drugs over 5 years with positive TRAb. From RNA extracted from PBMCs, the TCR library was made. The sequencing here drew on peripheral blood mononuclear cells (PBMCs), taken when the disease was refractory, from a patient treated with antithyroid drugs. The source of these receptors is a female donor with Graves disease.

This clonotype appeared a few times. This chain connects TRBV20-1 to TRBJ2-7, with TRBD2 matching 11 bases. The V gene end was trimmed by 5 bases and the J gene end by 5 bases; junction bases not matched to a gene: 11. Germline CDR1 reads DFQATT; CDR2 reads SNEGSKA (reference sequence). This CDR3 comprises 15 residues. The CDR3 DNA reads TGCAGTGCTGATACTAGCGGGAGAGTAAACGACGAGCAGTACTTC. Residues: CSADTSGRVNDEQYF.

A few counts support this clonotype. CDR3 amino acids: CSARASRQGAYEQYF. The CDR3 bases are TGCAGTGCTAGGGCAAGTAGACAGGGGGCCTACGAGCAGTACTTC. V usage is TRBV20-1 and J usage is TRBJ2-7; 9 positions match TRBD1. The CDR3 is 15 amino acids. From germline, CDR1 is DFQATT and CDR2 SNEGSKA (reference sequence). Unmatched junction bases numbered 8, after V lost 3 bases and J lost 2 bases.

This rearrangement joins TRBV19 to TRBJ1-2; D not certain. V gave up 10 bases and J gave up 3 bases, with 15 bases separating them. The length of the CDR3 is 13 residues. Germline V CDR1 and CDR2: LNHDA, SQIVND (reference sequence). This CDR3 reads CATTPGRDYGYTF. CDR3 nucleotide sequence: TGTGCCACCACCCCGGGGAGAGACTATGGCTACACCTTC.

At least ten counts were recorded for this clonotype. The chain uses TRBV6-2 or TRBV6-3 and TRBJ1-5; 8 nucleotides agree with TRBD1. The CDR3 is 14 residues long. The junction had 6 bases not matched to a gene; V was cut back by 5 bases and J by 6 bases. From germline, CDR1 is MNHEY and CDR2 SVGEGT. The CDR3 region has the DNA TGTGCCAGCAGTCGCGACAGGGGCAGTCAGCCCCAGCATTTT. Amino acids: CASSRDRGSQPQHF.

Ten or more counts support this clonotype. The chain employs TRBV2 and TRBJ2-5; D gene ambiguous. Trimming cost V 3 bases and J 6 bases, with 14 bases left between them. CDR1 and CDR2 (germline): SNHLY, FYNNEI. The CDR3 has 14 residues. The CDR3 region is CASSEPTIKKTQYF. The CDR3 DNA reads TGTGCCAGCAGTGAGCCCACTATCAAAAAGACCCAGTACTTC.

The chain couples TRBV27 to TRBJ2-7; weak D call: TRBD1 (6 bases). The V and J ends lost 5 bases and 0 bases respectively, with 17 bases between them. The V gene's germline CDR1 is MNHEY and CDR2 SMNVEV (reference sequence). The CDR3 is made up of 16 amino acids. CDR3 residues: CASSPTDRLYSYEQYF. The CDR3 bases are TGTGCCAGCAGTCCCACCGACAGGCTATACTCCTACGAGCAGTACTTC.